This T cell receptor (beta chain) was captured by sequencing in a study of shared clonotypes between healthy human individuals. Study-wide results and limits: Among non-shared clonotypes, generation probabilities were lower than among those shared by all four donors.

This clone was counted only a few times. Its target is not known. Some clones are missing from TCRdb's copy, which holds only in-frame ones; the method was immunoSEQ multiplex PCR. The sample contains around 330,000 clones, under 80% of which appear only once. The CDR3 is 13 residues long. Germline V gene sequence: CDR1 MDHEN, CDR2 SYDVKM. The germline V and J ends were trimmed by 7 bases and 0 bases, with 10 bases remaining between them. The sample comprised memory CD4+ T cells sorted from blood. Subset indicated: CD45RA-negative fraction. The source of this sequence is a man aged 30-40 years in good health. This chain links TRBV28 with TRBJ2-7; no reliable D call. CDR3 in amino acids: CASISYGSYEQYF. The CDR3 DNA is TGTGCCAGCATTAGTTACGGCTCCTACGAGCAGTACTTC.